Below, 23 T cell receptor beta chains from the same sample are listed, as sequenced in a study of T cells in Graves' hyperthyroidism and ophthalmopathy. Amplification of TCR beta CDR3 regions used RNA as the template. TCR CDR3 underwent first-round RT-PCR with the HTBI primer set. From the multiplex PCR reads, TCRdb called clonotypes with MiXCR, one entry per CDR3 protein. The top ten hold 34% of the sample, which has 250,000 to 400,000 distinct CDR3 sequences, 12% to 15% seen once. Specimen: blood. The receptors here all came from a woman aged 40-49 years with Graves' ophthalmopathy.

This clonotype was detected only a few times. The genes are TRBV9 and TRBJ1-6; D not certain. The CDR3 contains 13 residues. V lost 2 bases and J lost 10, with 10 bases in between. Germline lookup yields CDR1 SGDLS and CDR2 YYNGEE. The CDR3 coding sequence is TGTGCCAGCAGCGTCTCTAAGGGATCACCCCTCCACTTT. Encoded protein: CASSVSKGSPLHF.

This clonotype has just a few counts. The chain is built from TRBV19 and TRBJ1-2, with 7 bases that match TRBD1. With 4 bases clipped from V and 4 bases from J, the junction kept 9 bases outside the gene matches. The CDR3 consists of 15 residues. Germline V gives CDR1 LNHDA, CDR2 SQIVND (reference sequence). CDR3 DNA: TGTGCCAGTAGTAGACAGGGACAGAGCAGCTATGGCTACACCTTC. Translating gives CASSRQGQSSYGYTF.

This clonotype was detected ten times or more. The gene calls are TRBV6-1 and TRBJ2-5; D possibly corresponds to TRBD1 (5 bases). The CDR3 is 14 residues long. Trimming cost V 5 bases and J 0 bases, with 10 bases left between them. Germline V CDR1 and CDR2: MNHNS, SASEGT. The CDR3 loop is CASSLIRDQETQYF. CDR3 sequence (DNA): TGTGCCAGCAGTTTAATCAGGGACCAAGAGACCCAGTACTTC.

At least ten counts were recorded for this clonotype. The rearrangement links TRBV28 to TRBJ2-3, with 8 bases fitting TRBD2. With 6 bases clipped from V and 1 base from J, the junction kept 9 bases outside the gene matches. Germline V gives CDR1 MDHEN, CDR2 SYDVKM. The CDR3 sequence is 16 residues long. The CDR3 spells CASSPGGGVRTDTQYF. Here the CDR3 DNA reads TGTGCCAGCAGCCCGGGGGGGGGAGTCCGCACAGATACGCAGTATTTT.

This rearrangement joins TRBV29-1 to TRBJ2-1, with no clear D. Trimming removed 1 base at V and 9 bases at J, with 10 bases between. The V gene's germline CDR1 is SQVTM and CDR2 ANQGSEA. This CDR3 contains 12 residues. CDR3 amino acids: CSVEGVYGEQFF. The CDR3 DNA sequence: TGCAGCGTTGAAGGAGTCTACGGTGAGCAGTTCTTC.

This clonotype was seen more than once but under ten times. CDR3 nucleotides: TGTGCCAGCAGTGACGGGGGCGGGGCCAAAAACATTCAGTACTTC. Encoded protein: CASSDGGGAKNIQYF. The rearrangement uses TRBV2 and TRBJ2-4, with D perhaps TRBD1 or TRBD2 (6 bases each). Per the germline V gene, CDR1 is SNHLY and CDR2 is FYNNEI. Trimming removed 3 bases at V and 1 base at J, with 10 bases between. This CDR3 is built from 15 residues.

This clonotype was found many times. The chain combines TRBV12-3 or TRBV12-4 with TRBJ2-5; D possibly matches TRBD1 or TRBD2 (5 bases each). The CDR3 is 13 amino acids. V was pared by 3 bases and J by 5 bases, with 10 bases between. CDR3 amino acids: CASSLAGTETQYF. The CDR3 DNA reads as TGTGCCAGCAGTTTGGCAGGGACGGAGACCCAGTACTTC.

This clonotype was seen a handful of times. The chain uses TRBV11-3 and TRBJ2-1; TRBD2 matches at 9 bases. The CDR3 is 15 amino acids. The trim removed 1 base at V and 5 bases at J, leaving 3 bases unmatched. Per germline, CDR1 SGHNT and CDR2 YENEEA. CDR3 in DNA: TGTGCCAGCAGCTTAGGCGGGGGGGCGGACAATGAGCAGTTCTTC. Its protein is CASSLGGGADNEQFF.

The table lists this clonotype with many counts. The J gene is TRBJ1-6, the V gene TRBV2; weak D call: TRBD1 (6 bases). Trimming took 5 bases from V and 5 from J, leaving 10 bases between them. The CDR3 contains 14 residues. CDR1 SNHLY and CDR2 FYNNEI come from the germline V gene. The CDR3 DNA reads TGTGCCAGCAGTCCCAGGGGAAATAATTCACCCCTCCACTTT. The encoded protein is CASSPRGNNSPLHF.

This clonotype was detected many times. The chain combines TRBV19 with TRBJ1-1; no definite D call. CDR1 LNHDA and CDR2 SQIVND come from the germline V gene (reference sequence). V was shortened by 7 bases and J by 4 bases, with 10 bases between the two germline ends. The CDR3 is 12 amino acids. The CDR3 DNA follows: TGTGCCAGTAAGGTCGGAGGCACTGAAGCTTTCTTT. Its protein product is CASKVGGTEAFF.

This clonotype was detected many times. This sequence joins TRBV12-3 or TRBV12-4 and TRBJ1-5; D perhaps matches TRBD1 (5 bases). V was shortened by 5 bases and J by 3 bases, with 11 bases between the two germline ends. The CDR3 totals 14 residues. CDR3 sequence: CASSQNRLNQPQHF. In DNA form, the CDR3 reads TGTGCCAGCAGTCAAAACAGGCTCAATCAGCCCCAGCATTTT.

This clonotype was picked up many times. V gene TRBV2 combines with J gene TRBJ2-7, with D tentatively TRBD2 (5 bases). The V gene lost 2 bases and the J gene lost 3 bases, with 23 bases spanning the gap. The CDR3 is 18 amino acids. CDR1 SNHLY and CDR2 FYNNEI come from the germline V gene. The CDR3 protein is CASSEILLTGLAGYEQYF. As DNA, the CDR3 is TGTGCCAGCAGTGAAATTTTGTTAACTGGACTTGCCGGCTACGAGCAGTACTTC. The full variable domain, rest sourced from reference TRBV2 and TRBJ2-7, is EPEVTQTPSHQVTQMGQEVILRCVPISNHLYFYWYRQILGQKVEFLVSFYNNEISEKSEIFDDQFSVERPDGSNFTLKIRSTKLEDSAMYFCASSEILLTGLAGYEQYFGPGTRLTVT.

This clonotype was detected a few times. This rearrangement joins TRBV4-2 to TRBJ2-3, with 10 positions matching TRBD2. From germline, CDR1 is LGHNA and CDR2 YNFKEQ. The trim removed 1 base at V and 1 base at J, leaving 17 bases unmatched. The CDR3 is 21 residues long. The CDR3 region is CASSQAPGLARDEFGTDTQYF. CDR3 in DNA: TGTGCCAGCAGCCAAGCCCCGGGACTAGCGAGAGACGAGTTCGGCACAGATACGCAGTATTTT.

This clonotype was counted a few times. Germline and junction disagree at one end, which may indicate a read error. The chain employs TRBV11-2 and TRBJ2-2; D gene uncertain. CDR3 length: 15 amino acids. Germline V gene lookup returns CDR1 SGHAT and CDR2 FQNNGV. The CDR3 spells CASSLGSWFTGELFF. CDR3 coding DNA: TGTGCCAGCAGTTTAGGCAGCTGGTTTACCGGGGAGCTGTTTTTT.

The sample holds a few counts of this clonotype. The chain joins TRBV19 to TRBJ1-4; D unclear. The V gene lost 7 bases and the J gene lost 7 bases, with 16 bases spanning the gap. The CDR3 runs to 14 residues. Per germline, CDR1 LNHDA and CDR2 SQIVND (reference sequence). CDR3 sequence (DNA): TGTGCCAGTATGGAAAACCGCGGGAGTGAAAAACTGTTTTTT. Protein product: CASMENRGSEKLFF.

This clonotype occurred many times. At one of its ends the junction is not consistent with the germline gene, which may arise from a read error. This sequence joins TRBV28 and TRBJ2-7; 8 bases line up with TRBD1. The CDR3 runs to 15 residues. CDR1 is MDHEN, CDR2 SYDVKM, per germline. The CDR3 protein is CASIGVGTGSDEQYF. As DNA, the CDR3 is TGTGCCAGCATCGGCGTTGGGACAGGCTCCGACGAGCAGTACTTC.

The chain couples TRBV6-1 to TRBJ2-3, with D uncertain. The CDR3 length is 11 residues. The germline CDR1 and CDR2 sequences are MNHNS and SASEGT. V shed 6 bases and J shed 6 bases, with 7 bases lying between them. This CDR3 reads CASSPMDTQYF. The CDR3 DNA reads TGTGCCAGCAGCCCGATGGATACGCAGTATTTT.

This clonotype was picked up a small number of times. CDR3 sequence (DNA): TGTGCCAGCAGTGAGGACGAAAACATTCAGTACTTC. The encoded protein is CASSEDENIQYF. This chain links TRBV2 with TRBJ2-4; no firm D call. V lost 3 bases and J lost 5, with 5 bases in between. The CDR3 has 12 amino acids. The germline V gene has CDR1 SNHLY and CDR2 FYNNEI. Based on the CDR3 plus reference TRBV2 and TRBJ2-4, the full variable domain is EPEVTQTPSHQVTQMGQEVILRCVPISNHLYFYWYRQILGQKVEFLVSFYNNEISEKSEIFDDQFSVERPDGSNFTLKIRSTKLEDSAMYFCASSEDENIQYFGAGTRLSVL.

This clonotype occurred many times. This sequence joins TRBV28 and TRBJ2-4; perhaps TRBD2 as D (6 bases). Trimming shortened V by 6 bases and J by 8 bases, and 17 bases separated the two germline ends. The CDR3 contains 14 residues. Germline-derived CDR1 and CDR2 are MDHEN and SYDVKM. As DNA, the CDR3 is TGTGCCAGCAGCTCCTCTCTGGGGGGACACATTCAGTACTTC. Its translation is CASSSSLGGHIQYF.

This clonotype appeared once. CDR3 coding DNA: TGTGCCAGCAGGCGGACTAGCGGGAGGATCTCCTACAATGAGCAGTTCTTC. This encodes CASRRTSGRISYNEQFF. The chain combines TRBV11-2 with TRBJ2-1, with 14 bases matching TRBD2. The length of the CDR3 is 17 residues. Germline loops: CDR1 SGHAT, CDR2 FQNNGV. J gave up 0 bases and V 6 bases, and 4 bases lay outside the gene matches.

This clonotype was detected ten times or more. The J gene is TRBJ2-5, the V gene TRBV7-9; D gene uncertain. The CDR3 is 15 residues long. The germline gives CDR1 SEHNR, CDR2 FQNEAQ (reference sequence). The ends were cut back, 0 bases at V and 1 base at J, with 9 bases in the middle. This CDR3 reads CASSLAAVSQETQYF. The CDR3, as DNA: TGTGCCAGCAGCTTAGCTGCCGTATCCCAAGAGACCCAGTACTTC.

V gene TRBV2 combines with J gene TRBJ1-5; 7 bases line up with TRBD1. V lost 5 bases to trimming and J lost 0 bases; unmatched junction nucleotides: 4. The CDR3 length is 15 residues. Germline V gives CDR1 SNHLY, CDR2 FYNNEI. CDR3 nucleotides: TGTGCCAGCAGTTTGACAGGGAATAGCAATCAGCCCCAGCATTTT. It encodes CASSLTGNSNQPQHF.

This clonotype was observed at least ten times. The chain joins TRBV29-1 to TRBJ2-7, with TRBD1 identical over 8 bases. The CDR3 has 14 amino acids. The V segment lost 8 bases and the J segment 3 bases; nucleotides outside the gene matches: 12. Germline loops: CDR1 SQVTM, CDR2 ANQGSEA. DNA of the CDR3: TGCAGCACCCTTGGACAGGGTATGGACTACGAGCAGTACTTC. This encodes CSTLGQGMDYEQYF.